The 21 T cell receptor beta chains presented below share a single source sample, sequenced in a study of T cells in Graves' hyperthyroidism and ophthalmopathy. From RNA transcripts, TCR beta CDR3 regions were amplified. Initially, a first-round RT-PCR of the TCR CDR3 employed the HTBI primer set. TCRdb itself ran the multiplex PCR reads through MiXCR, one entry per CDR3 protein. This table holds about 560,000 distinct CDR3 sequences, roughly 17% found once. Sequences were obtained from blood. These receptors originate from a woman under 30 with Graves' hyperthyroidism.

This clonotype was counted many times. The V call is TRBV12-3 or TRBV12-4, the J call TRBJ1-6, with D maybe TRBD1 (5 bases). This CDR3 comprises 13 residues. V lost 6 bases, J lost 9 bases, and 12 bases lay in between. The CDR3 nucleotides read TGTGCCAGCAGGGGACGTAATTTTTCACCCCTCCACTTT. Its protein product is CASRGRNFSPLHF.

This chain connects TRBV6-4 to TRBJ2-5; 13 bases are shared with TRBD2. This CDR3 is built from 15 residues. With 8 bases clipped from V and 1 base from J, the junction kept 4 bases outside the gene matches. Germline V gene lookup returns CDR1 MRHNA and CDR2 SNTAGT. DNA for the CDR3: TGTGCCAGCGGAGGACTAGCGGGGGCCCAAGAGACCCAGTACTTC. This sequence encodes CASGGLAGAQETQYF.

The chain combines TRBV5-1 with TRBJ2-2; TRBD2 matches at 7 bases. The CDR3 consists of 18 residues. V dropped 0 bases and J dropped 0; count of bases not matched to a gene: 8. The V gene's germline CDR1 is SGHRS and CDR2 YFSETQ. CDR3 bases: TGCGCCAGCAGCTTGGAGGCCAGCGGGAAAGCGAACACCGGGGAGCTGTTTTTT. This translates into CASSLEASGKANTGELFF.

V gene TRBV27 combines with J gene TRBJ2-1, with D perhaps matching TRBD2 (5 bases). The CDR3 is 16 amino acids. V was pared by 3 bases and J by 0 bases, with 12 bases between. Germline V gene data show CDR1 as MNHEY and CDR2 as SMNVEV (reference sequence). The CDR3 reads CASSFGLLSSYNEQFF. CDR3 DNA sequence: TGTGCCAGCAGTTTCGGACTCTTGAGCTCCTACAATGAGCAGTTCTTC.

This clonotype has just a few counts. This chain joins TRBV7-9 and TRBJ1-1, with D perhaps matching TRBD1 (6 bases). CDR1 is SEHNR and CDR2 is FQNEAQ in the germline V gene (reference sequence). CDR3 size: 13 residues. V was shortened by 7 bases and J by 3 bases, with 12 bases between the two germline ends. This CDR3 reads CASIGGAHTEAFF. As DNA, the CDR3 is TGTGCCAGCATCGGGGGGGCTCACACTGAAGCTTTCTTT. Complete variable domain (other parts from reference TRBV7-9 and TRBJ1-1): DTGVSQNPRHKITKRGQNVTFRCDPISEHNRLYWYRQTLGQGPEFLTYFQNEAQLEKSRLLSDRFSAERPKGSFSTLEIQRTEQGDSAMYLCASIGGAHTEAFFGQGTRLTVV.

This clonotype has a count of ten or more. This chain joins TRBV5-8 and TRBJ2-1, with 9 bases that match TRBD2. Germline values: CDR1 SGHTS, CDR2 YDEGEE. The CDR3 spans 15 residues. The ends lost 0 bases at V and 4 bases at J; junction bases unmatched: 2. CDR3 in DNA: TGTGCCAGCAGCTTGGGACTAGCGGTATACAATGAGCAGTTCTTC. Its protein is CASSLGLAVYNEQFF.

The chain links TRBV6-5 to TRBJ2-1, with D possibly being TRBD2 (5 bases). This CDR3 is built from 14 residues. The V gene's germline CDR1 is MNHEY and CDR2 SVGAGI. V was pared by 1 base and J by 6 bases, with 10 bases between. CDR3 sequence: CASSYFEGINEQFF. CDR3 coding DNA: TGTGCCAGCAGTTACTTTGAGGGTATCAATGAGCAGTTCTTC.

This clonotype was counted many times. The chain joins TRBV20-1 to TRBJ2-3, with 7 bases fitting TRBD1. This CDR3 contains 13 residues. Looked up from germline, CDR1 is DFQATT and CDR2 is SNEGSKA (reference sequence). V dropped 6 bases and J dropped 1; count of bases not matched to a gene: 4. CDR3 residues: CSAPDRGTDTQYF. The CDR3 nucleotides are TGCAGTGCCCCAGACAGGGGCACAGATACGCAGTATTTT.

The rearrangement joins TRBV19 to TRBJ1-5; 8 nucleotides agree with TRBD1. Germline values: CDR1 LNHDA, CDR2 SQIVND (reference sequence). Trimming cost V 10 bases and J 3 bases; bases outside gene matches: 11. This CDR3 has 15 residues. CDR3 coding DNA: TGTGCCACCGCCCCCCTGGACAGGGACAATCAGCCCCAGCATTTT. This encodes CATAPLDRDNQPQHF.

This clonotype has at least ten counts. The genes are TRBV11-2 and TRBJ1-1; 9 nucleotides line up with TRBD1. The CDR3 sequence is 15 residues long. Looked up from germline, CDR1 is SGHAT and CDR2 is FQNNGV. V was pared by 5 bases and J by 1 base, with 5 bases of the junction left unmatched. Here the CDR3 DNA reads TGTGCCAGCAGCCCATGGACAGGGGAGAACACTGAAGCTTTCTTT. It translates to CASSPWTGENTEAFF.

This clonotype came up a few times. The V gene is TRBV15, the J gene TRBJ2-5; tentatively, D is TRBD1 or TRBD2 (6 bases each). The CDR3 has 15 amino acids. Trimming left V 2 bases short and J 5 bases short, with 15 bases between. CDR1 LNHNV and CDR2 YYDKDF come from the germline V gene (reference sequence). In DNA, the CDR3 is TGTGCCACCAGCAGAACCCCGGGGGCTGGGGAGACCCAGTACTTC. Its translation: CATSRTPGAGETQYF.

This clonotype has at least ten counts. This chain uses TRBV5-1 with TRBJ1-2, with a weak D call TRBD1 (5 bases). V was cut by 2 bases and J by 4 bases, with 9 bases left in between. The CDR3 extends over 13 amino acids. In germline, CDR1 is SGHRS, CDR2 YFSETQ. CDR3 amino acids: CASSFEGLYGYTF. The CDR3 DNA is TGCGCCAGCAGCTTTGAGGGGCTCTATGGCTACACCTTC.

This clonotype was detected ten times or more. The CDR3 sequence is CASSFNGGSWVNTEAFF. Written as DNA, the CDR3 is TGTGCCAGCAGCTTCAATGGGGGCTCCTGGGTGAACACTGAAGCTTTCTTT. The chain joins TRBV7-9 to TRBJ1-1; D possibly corresponds to TRBD1 (6 bases). The CDR3 contains 17 residues. Trimming stripped 3 bases from V and 0 bases from J, with 17 bases between. CDR1 is SEHNR and CDR2 is FQNEAQ in the germline V gene (reference sequence).

This clonotype was recorded a few times. The rearrangement uses TRBV27 and TRBJ2-1, with 8 nucleotides matching TRBD1. The CDR3 has 14 amino acids. After removal of 3 bases from V and 5 bases from J, the junction contained 3 bases not matched to a gene. Germline-derived CDR1 and CDR2 are MNHEY and SMNVEV (reference sequence). This CDR3 reads CASSFRGPHNEQFF. The DNA for the CDR3 is TGTGCCAGCAGTTTCAGGGGGCCCCACAATGAGCAGTTCTTC.

Points on this clonotype: With a much larger clone just one base away, this may be a read error. This chain links TRBV29-1 with TRBJ1-1; D is unclear. CDR3 length: 13 amino acids. Germline lookup yields CDR1 SQVTM and CDR2 ANQGSEA. CDR3 nucleotide sequence: TGCAGCGTCAAAAGAGGCCTGAACACTGAAGCTTCCTTT. Translation: CSVKRGLNTEASF.

At least ten counts were recorded for this clonotype. V usage is TRBV2 and J usage is TRBJ2-5; TRBD2 matches at 11 bases. The germline V gene encodes CDR1 SNHLY and CDR2 FYNNEI. The CDR3 contains 15 residues. V was clipped by 4 bases and J by 2 bases; unmatched bases: 3. CDR3 residues: CASSARLAGQETQYF. CDR3 coding DNA: TGTGCCAGCAGTGCGAGACTAGCGGGACAAGAGACCCAGTACTTC.

In its sample, this clonotype was seen many times. This chain uses TRBV12-3 or TRBV12-4 with TRBJ2-2, with 12 nucleotides matching TRBD2. Unmatched junction bases numbered 4, after V lost 6 bases and J lost 5 bases. CDR3 length equals 15 residues. Written as DNA, the CDR3 is TGTGCCAGCAGACTAGCGGGAGGTGGGACCGGGGAGCTGTTTTTT. This translates into CASRLAGGGTGELFF.

This clonotype came up many times. The gene calls are TRBV2 and TRBJ2-1; TRBD1 matches 7 bases. The germline gives CDR1 SNHLY, CDR2 FYNNEI. The junction had 7 bases not matched to a gene; V was cut back by 8 bases and J by 3 bases. CDR3 length equals 14 residues. The CDR3 nucleotides read TGTGCCAGCGCTGACAGGGACCTCTACAATGAGCAGTTCTTC. As protein: CASADRDLYNEQFF.

This clonotype was seen a single time. The rearrangement joins TRBV11-2 to TRBJ2-4; D is possibly TRBD1 (6 bases). V lost 4 bases, J lost 9 bases, and 19 bases lay in between. Germline lookup yields CDR1 SGHAT and CDR2 FQNNGV. The CDR3 extends over 15 amino acids. The CDR3 DNA sequence: TGTGCCAGCAGCTCCACGGACAGCTCACTCAGCATTCAGTACTTC. Its translation: CASSSTDSSLSIQYF.

The table lists this clonotype with many counts. The rearrangement uses TRBV28 and TRBJ2-3; 15 bases are a match to TRBD2. The J segment lost 0 bases and the V segment lost 11 bases, leaving 9 bases of the junction unmatched. This CDR3 spans 17 amino acids. Germline V gene lookup returns CDR1 MDHEN and CDR2 SYDVKM. CDR3 amino acids: CAVAGTSGRTSTDTQYF. CDR3 in DNA: TGTGCCGTCGCCGGGACTAGCGGGAGGACCAGCACAGATACGCAGTATTTT.

The sample holds many counts of this clonotype. The chain has TRBV6-5 and TRBJ2-1; 9 bases match TRBD2. The germline gives CDR1 MNHEY, CDR2 SVGAGI. J was trimmed by 6 bases and V by 2 bases; bases with no gene match: 5. CDR3 length: 15 residues. Here the CDR3 reads CASSYIAGAGNEQFF. The CDR3 DNA reads TGTGCCAGCAGTTACATAGCGGGAGCTGGCAATGAGCAGTTCTTC.